This TCR beta chain was recorded in a study of control samples from healthy donors and cancer patients (dated by TCRdb to 2020 to 2022). This clone was detected many times. This clone's antigen is unknown. Base qualities are not recorded, but no much larger clone differs from it by a single base. Library method: the immunoSEQ multiplex PCR assay. This immuneACCESS table, as held by TCRdb, lists in-frame sequences with V and J called but not all clones. Of the missing ones, under half trace to an unresolved V gene in checked studies; the others have no known cause. Within this sample are around 100,000 clones, with about 89% of them counted one time only. The top ten clones comprise 15% to 20% of the sample. V loses 4 bases at its end and J loses 1 base; junction bases beyond the gene matches: 1. From the cysteine through the phenylalanine, the CDR3 covers 15 amino acids. Only the CDR3 DNA stays, 45 bases, in frame from base 1. CDR1 and CDR2, looked up from the germline V gene, are SGHNT and YENEEA.

Material: PBMCs. The sequence joins TRBV11-3 to TRBJ2-2; 9 central bases correspond to TRBD1. The sequence was obtained from a man aged 55 to 70 with lung cancer. The CDR3 reads CASSSGQGNTGELFF. The DNA reads as follows: TGTGCCAGCAGCTCGGGACAGGGGAACACCGGGGAGCTGTTTTTT.